The 4 T cell receptor beta chains presented below share a single source sample, sequenced in a study of CD8+ T cells in alopecia areata. Following RNA extraction, reverse transcription yielded cDNA that acted as the sequencing template. Assay used: immunoSEQ multiplex PCR; TCRdb lists only in-frame clones, some missing. The sample includes 170,000 or so clones, 50% to 70% of them seen just once. The sample here was CD4+ T cells sorted from blood, taken at week 0. The receptors derive from a human donor with alopecia areata.

The V gene is TRBV30, the J gene TRBJ1-4; no clear D. Germline values: CDR1 GTSNPN, CDR2 SVGIG (reference sequence). Trimming removed 1 base at V and 5 bases at J, with 2 bases between. This CDR3 is 11 amino acids long. CDR3 loop: CAWSGNEKLFF. The CDR3 DNA reads as TGTGCCTGGAGTGGAAATGAAAAACTGTTTTTT.

V is TRBV9 and J is TRBJ1-1; D gene ambiguous. Looked up from germline, CDR1 is SGDLS and CDR2 is YYNGEE. The ends were cut back, 0 bases at V and 3 bases at J, with 3 bases in the middle. This CDR3 region has 12 residues. CDR3 sequence (DNA): TGTGCCAGCAGCGTAGGAGACACTGAAGCTTTCTTT. As protein: CASSVGDTEAFF.

In this sample, this clone turned up a few times. The chain employs TRBV6-5 and TRBJ2-5, with a weak D call TRBD1 (6 bases). The germline V gene has CDR1 MNHEY and CDR2 SVGAGI. The CDR3 is 14 amino acids. With 6 bases removed from V and 5 bases from J, the gap between germline ends came to 16 bases. The CDR3 region is CASRLYQGKETQYF. CDR3 coding DNA: TGTGCCAGCAGGCTATATCAGGGGAAGGAGACCCAGTACTTC.

This chain joins TRBV4-1 and TRBJ1-6; D is perhaps TRBD1 (5 bases). The CDR3 covers 14 residues. Looked up from germline, CDR1 is MGHRA and CDR2 is YSYEKL. The V and J ends lost 4 bases and 7 bases respectively, with 11 bases between them. In DNA form, the CDR3 reads TGCGCCAGCAGCCCGACAGCCAGGAATTCACCCCTCCACTTT. This codes for CASSPTARNSPLHF.